The count of the clone carrying this T cell receptor beta chain is one. Its target is not known. Clones were sequenced by immunoSEQ multiplex PCR, and TCRdb holds only the in-frame ones, with some missing. The sample has fewer than 95,000 clones, approximately 94% seen once. From germline, CDR1 is SQVTM and CDR2 ANQGSEA. There are 12 residues in the CDR3. Trimming removed 6 bases from V and 5 bases from J, with 13 bases in between. This specimen belongs to a study of graft-versus-host responses after intestinal transplantation. Study-wide background: After anti-thymocyte globulin induction, recipients took tacrolimus and steroids for three to four years.

Findings and limits, study-wide: Peak circulating GvH clone levels were associated with early post-transplant HvG declines.

The chain recombines TRBV29-1 with TRBJ1-1, with D hard to call. This specimen consisted of unstimulated CD8+ T cells sorted from spleen or lymph node cells, obtained before intestinal transplant. This TCR derives from a human donor who received an intestinal transplant. DNA of the CDR3: TGCAGCGTCCTGGAGAGGGCGACTGAAGCTTTCTTT. Residues: CSVLERATEAFF. Using reference TRBV29-1 and TRBJ1-1 for the parts outside the CDR3, the full variable domain is SAVISQKPSRDICQRGTSLTIQCQVDSQVTMMFWYRQQPGQSLTLIATANQGSEATYESGFVIDKFPISRPNLTFSTLTVSNMSPEDSSIYLCSVLERATEAFFGQGTRLTVV.